These T cell receptor beta chains were read from a single sample in a study of graft-versus-host responses after intestinal transplantation. Assay: immunoSEQ multiplex PCR; the TCRdb copy retains only in-frame clones and omits some. The sample records under 90,000 clones, 90% being singletons. These receptors lack a known antigen. This sample comprised unstimulated CD8+ T cells sorted from spleen or lymph node cells, obtained before transplant. The receptors derive from a human donor who was the organ donor for an intestinal transplant. Each CDR3 is given with its conserved first and last residue. D genes are given only for firm matches. A row's size may be missing; if present it is once, few, many or a size class.

CDR3aa | CDR3nt | j_gene | d_gene | abundance | v_gene
CASSYSPSGYNEQFF | TGTGCCAGCAGTTACTCGCCTAGCGGCTACAATGAGCAGTTCTTC | TRBJ2-1 | TRBD2 | NA | TRBV6-6
CAVTGQNYGYTF | TGTGCCGTTACGGGACAGAACTATGGCTACACCTTC | TRBJ1-2 | TRBD1 | NA | TRBV7-9
CASSPPAGLTYNEQFF | TGTGCCAGTAGCCCGCCAGCGGGTCTGACATACAATGAGCAGTTCTTC | TRBJ2-1 | NA | NA | TRBV19
CASSQAAIMNTEAFF | TGCGCCAGCAGCCAAGCCGCGATAATGAACACTGAAGCTTTCTTT | TRBJ1-1 | NA | few | TRBV4-3
CASSLDQGQGYTF | TGTGCCAGCAGCTTAGATCAGGGACAGGGCTACACCTTC | TRBJ1-2 | TRBD1 | NA | TRBV7-9
CATSRRRLEVGGNEQFF | TGTGCCACCAGCCGAAGAAGACTAGAAGTTGGGGGCAATGAGCAGTTCTTC | TRBJ2-1 | NA | NA | TRBV15
CSVGDGADSGYTF | TGCAGCGTCGGGGACGGGGCGGACAGCGGCTACACCTTC | TRBJ1-2 | NA | NA | TRBV29-1
CASSLWTGTDQPQHF | TGTGCCAGCAGCTTATGGACAGGGACGGATCAGCCCCAGCATTTT | TRBJ1-5 | TRBD1 | NA | TRBV7-6
CASSLSQGEENIQYF | TGTGCCAGCAGCCTCTCGCAGGGTGAGGAAAACATTCAGTACTTC | TRBJ2-4 | NA | NA | TRBV7-9
CASSQLERTEAFF | TGCGCCAGCAGCCAATTGGAGAGGACTGAAGCTTTCTTT | TRBJ1-1 | NA | NA | TRBV4-1
CASSVNTEAFF | TGTGCCAGCAGCGTGAACACTGAAGCTTTCTTT | TRBJ1-1 | NA | NA | TRBV6-1
CASSLAYSGGWGYF | TGTGCCAGCAGTTTGGCGTACAGCGGGGGTTGGGGTTATTTT | TRBJ1-3 | NA | NA | TRBV28
CAWTFFRDRATEAFF | TGTGCCTGGACGTTTTTCCGGGACAGGGCGACTGAAGCTTTCTTT | TRBJ1-1 | TRBD1 | NA | TRBV30
CASNRDTQPQHF | TGTGCCAGCAACAGGGATACTCAGCCCCAGCATTTT | TRBJ1-5 | NA | once | TRBV7-9
CASTLEAQGTKNIQYF | TGTGCCAGCACCTTAGAAGCCCAAGGGACTAAAAACATTCAGTACTTC | TRBJ2-4 | NA | NA | TRBV7-9
CASSYSREYGYTF | TGTGCCAGCAGTTACTCAAGGGAGTATGGCTACACCTTC | TRBJ1-2 | NA | NA | TRBV2
CASSQRGGSDTQYF | TGTGCCAGTTCCCAGCGGGGGGGTTCAGATACGCAGTATTTT | TRBJ2-3 | TRBD2 | NA | TRBV28
CASKSWRVPYQPQHF | TGTGCCAGCAAATCTTGGAGGGTCCCCTATCAGCCCCAGCATTTT | TRBJ1-5 | NA | NA | TRBV6-1
CASSLDRGGEKLFF | TGTGCCAGCAGCTTGGACAGGGGGGGCGAAAAACTGTTTTTT | TRBJ1-4 | TRBD1 | NA | TRBV5-4
CASSPGQGEGADTQYF | TGTGCTAGCAGCCCAGGACAGGGCGAGGGCGCAGATACGCAGTATTTT | TRBJ2-3 | TRBD1 | NA | TRBV7-7
CASSQDRAGYGYTF | TGTGCCAGCAGCCAGGACAGGGCGGGTTATGGCTACACCTTC | TRBJ1-2 | TRBD1 | NA | TRBV5-8
CASSPDRAGGYTF | TGTGCCAGCAGTCCCGACAGGGCTGGAGGCTACACCTTC | TRBJ1-2 | TRBD1 | NA | TRBV28
CASSHTAGNTEAFF | TGCGCCAGCAGCCATACAGCCGGCAACACTGAAGCTTTCTTT | TRBJ1-1 | NA | few | TRBV4-3
CASQGITYNEQFF | TGTGCCAGCCAGGGGATCACATACAATGAGCAGTTCTTC | TRBJ2-1 | NA | NA | TRBV7-9
CASSLVLSVDSPLHF | TGTGCCAGCAGCTTGGTTCTCTCAGTTGATTCACCCCTCCACTTT | TRBJ1-6 | NA | NA | TRBV5-8
CASSLYGSSYNEQFF | TGCGCCAGCAGCTTGTATGGGAGCTCCTACAATGAGCAGTTCTTC | TRBJ2-1 | NA | NA | TRBV5-1
CASSTTGSDTQYF | TGTGCCAGCAGTACGACGGGGTCGGATACGCAGTATTTT | TRBJ2-3 | NA | NA | TRBV28
CASSVDSGGAIF | TGTGCCAGCAGCGTAGATAGCGGGGGGGCCATCTTC | TRBJ2-1 | TRBD2 | NA | TRBV9
CASSLTSEETQYF | TGTGCCAGCAGCCTTACTAGCGAAGAGACCCAGTACTTC | TRBJ2-5 | TRBD2 | once | TRBV7-9
CASSPRGGNEQFF | TGTGCCAGCAGTCCGAGAGGGGGCAATGAGCAGTTCTTC | TRBJ2-1 | NA | NA | TRBV11-3
CASSPAGQRNEKLFF | TGTGCCAGCAGCCCCGCGGGGCAGCGCAATGAAAAACTGTTTTTT | TRBJ1-4 | NA | NA | TRBV11-2
CASGDGTPGDTQYF | TGTGCTAGTGGGGACGGGACTCCCGGGGATACGCAGTATTTT | TRBJ2-3 | NA | NA | TRBV12-5
CASSTTSGGAHEQFF | TGTGCCAGCAGTACAACTAGCGGGGGGGCCCATGAGCAGTTCTTC | TRBJ2-1 | TRBD2 | NA | TRBV6-5
CASSQEWGDNQPQHF | TGCGCCAGCAGCCAAGAGTGGGGCGACAATCAGCCCCAGCATTTT | TRBJ1-5 | NA | once | TRBV4-3
CASSQDRGSYNEQFF | TGCGCCAGCAGCCAAGACAGGGGTTCCTACAATGAGCAGTTCTTC | TRBJ2-1 | NA | once | TRBV4-1
CASSLGYSDLEAFF | TGTGCCAGCAGCTTAGGGTATAGCGACCTCGAAGCTTTCTTT | TRBJ1-1 | NA | NA | TRBV7-8
CASSLSGQGAYGYTF | TGTGCCAGCAGCTTAAGCGGTCAGGGGGCCTATGGCTACACCTTC | TRBJ1-2 | TRBD1 | NA | TRBV7-9
CASSRQGHSANTEAFF | TGTGCCAGCAGCAGACAGGGACACTCGGCGAACACTGAAGCTTTCTTT | TRBJ1-1 | TRBD1 | NA | TRBV7-9
CASKTGTGDYGEQFF | TGTGCCAGCAAGACCGGGACAGGGGACTATGGGGAGCAGTTCTTC | TRBJ2-1 | TRBD1 | once | TRBV2
CASSLKEGVLNEKLFF | TGTGCCAGCAGCTTAAAAGAGGGGGTACTGAATGAAAAACTGTTTTTT | TRBJ1-4 | NA | few | TRBV7-9
CASSYSKGAGNYGYTF | TGTGCCAGCAGTTACTCGAAAGGGGCCGGTAACTATGGCTACACCTTC | TRBJ1-2 | NA | NA | TRBV6-6
CASSLGALQYF | TGTGCCAGCAGCTTAGGGGCTCTACAGTACTTC | TRBJ2-5 | NA | NA | TRBV11-2
CASSVGAGEKLFF | TGTGCCAGCAGTGTGGGGGCAGGTGAAAAACTGTTTTTT | TRBJ1-4 | NA | NA | TRBV27
CASRQRGAKETQYF | TGTGCCAGCAGGCAGCGGGGGGCCAAAGAGACCCAGTACTTC | TRBJ2-5 | TRBD2 | NA | TRBV11-2
CASSPPSGLDGYTF | TGTGCCAGCAGCCCCCCATCAGGGTTGGATGGCTACACCTTC | TRBJ1-2 | NA | NA | TRBV7-9
CASSRAGGTEAFF | TGTGCCAGCAGCCGGGCGGGGGGCACTGAAGCTTTCTTT | TRBJ1-1 | NA | NA | TRBV7-9
CASSQEQGRAEVNYGYTF | TGCGCCAGCAGCCAAGAACAGGGGAGAGCGGAAGTTAACTATGGCTACACCTTC | TRBJ1-2 | TRBD1 | NA | TRBV4-3
CASSHGGGNTEAFF | TGTGCCAGCAGTCACGGGGGGGGGAACACTGAAGCTTTCTTT | TRBJ1-1 | NA | NA | TRBV6-5
CASSPTGGGGETQYF | TGTGCCAGCTCACCGACAGGGGGCGGTGGAGAGACCCAGTACTTC | TRBJ2-5 | TRBD1 | NA | TRBV18
CASSPPAGGDYGYTF | TGTGCCAGCAGCCCCCCCGCAGGGGGCGACTATGGCTACACCTTC | TRBJ1-2 | TRBD1 | NA | TRBV7-9
CASSLGSWGSSSYNSPLHF | TGTGCCAGCAGTTTAGGAAGTTGGGGCAGTAGCTCCTATAATTCACCCCTCCACTTT | TRBJ1-6 | NA | once | TRBV27
CASSTLRQGETQYF | TGTGCCAGCAGTACCCTTCGACAGGGGGAGACCCAGTACTTC | TRBJ2-5 | TRBD1 | NA | TRBV28